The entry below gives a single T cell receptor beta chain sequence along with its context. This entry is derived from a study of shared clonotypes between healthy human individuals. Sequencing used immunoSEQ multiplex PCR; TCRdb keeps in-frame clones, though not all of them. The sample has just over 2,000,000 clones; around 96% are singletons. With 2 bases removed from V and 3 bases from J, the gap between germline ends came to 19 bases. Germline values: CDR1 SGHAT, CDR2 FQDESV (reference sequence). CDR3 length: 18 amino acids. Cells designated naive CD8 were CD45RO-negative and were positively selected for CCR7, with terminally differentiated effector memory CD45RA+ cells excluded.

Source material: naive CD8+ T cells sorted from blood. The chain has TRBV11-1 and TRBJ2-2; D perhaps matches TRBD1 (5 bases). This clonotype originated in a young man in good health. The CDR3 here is CASSLWGPSLVDTGELFF. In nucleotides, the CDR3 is TGTGCCAGCAGCTTATGGGGCCCGAGCCTCGTGGACACCGGGGAGCTGTTTTTT.